These 4 T cell receptor beta chains originate from one sample sequenced in a study of blood T cell repertoires in COVID-19. TCRdb keeps only in-frame clones here, not all; method: immunoSEQ multiplex PCR. The sample has under 150,000 clones, approximately 90% seen once. Sequencing used peripheral blood. The receptors stem from a woman between 65 and 79 years old who had recovered from COVID-19.

This clone occurred once. The CDR3 sequence: CASSPHSFGNEQFF. CDR3 nucleotide sequence: TGTGCCAGCAGCCCCCACTCCTTCGGGAATGAGCAGTTCTTC. The rearrangement uses TRBV7-9 and TRBJ2-1; D ambiguous. V lost 5 bases to trimming and J lost 7 bases, with 15 bases between them. In germline, CDR1 is SEHNR, CDR2 FQNEAQ (reference sequence). This CDR3 spans 14 amino acids.

The chain couples TRBV5-4 to TRBJ2-3; TRBD2 might be the D (6 bases). This CDR3 is built from 15 residues. V lost 6 bases and J lost 3, with 17 bases in between. Germline loops: CDR1 SGHNT, CDR2 YYREEE (reference sequence). The CDR3 is CASTLEGPQTDTQYF. In nucleotides, the CDR3 is TGTGCCAGCACTTTGGAGGGGCCCCAAACAGATACGCAGTATTTT.

The CDR3 spells CASSPLTADNSPLHF. CDR3 DNA: TGTGCCAGCTCACCACTAACAGCGGATAATTCACCCCTCCACTTT. The chain couples TRBV18 to TRBJ1-6, with D uncertain. The germline CDR1 and CDR2 sequences are KGHSH and LQKENI. There are 15 residues in the CDR3. The germline V and J ends were trimmed by 1 base and 5 bases, with 9 bases remaining between them.

The V gene is TRBV3-1 (or the pseudogene TRBV3-2), the J gene TRBJ1-5, with TRBD1 identical over 11 bases. There are 16 residues in the CDR3. Germline CDR1 is LGHDT and CDR2 is YNNKEL (reference sequence). V shed 4 bases and J 6 bases; nucleotides not matched to a gene: 8. CDR3 loop: CASSPRDRGDSQPQHF. CDR3 coding DNA: TGTGCCAGCAGCCCCCGGGACAGGGGGGATAGTCAGCCCCAGCATTTT.